Only a few counts were recorded for the clone carrying this TCR beta chain. The antigen remains undetermined. Using CD45RO/CCR7/CD25/CD127/CD95/CD27, CD4+ naive, central memory, regulatory and stem cell-like memory cells were sorted. The sequenced template was cDNA made from the entire isolated RNA. TCRdb keeps only in-frame clones here, not all; method: immunoSEQ multiplex PCR. The sample includes around 600,000 clones, roughly an eighth seen only once; the top ten take roughly 0.12%. The data stem from a study of beta chain features in type 1 diabetes. Overall study findings and caveats: Patients with type 1 diabetes carried fewer insertions and had more deletions at their VDJ junctions. For Type 1 diabetes patients, all four CD4+ subsets carried TCRB CDR3s that were moderately but significantly shorter.

Per germline, CDR1 MDHEN and CDR2 SYDVKM. This CDR3 has 13 amino acids. V gave up 5 bases and J gave up 0 bases, with 6 bases separating them. The TCR sequence derives from a young man with type 1 diabetes. V usage is TRBV28 and J usage is TRBJ2-3; no clear D gene. Sequencing used naive CD4+ T cells from blood. CDR3 residues: CASSPSSTDTQYF. The DNA of the CDR3 is TGTGCCAGCAGTCCTTCTAGCACAGATACGCAGTATTTT.